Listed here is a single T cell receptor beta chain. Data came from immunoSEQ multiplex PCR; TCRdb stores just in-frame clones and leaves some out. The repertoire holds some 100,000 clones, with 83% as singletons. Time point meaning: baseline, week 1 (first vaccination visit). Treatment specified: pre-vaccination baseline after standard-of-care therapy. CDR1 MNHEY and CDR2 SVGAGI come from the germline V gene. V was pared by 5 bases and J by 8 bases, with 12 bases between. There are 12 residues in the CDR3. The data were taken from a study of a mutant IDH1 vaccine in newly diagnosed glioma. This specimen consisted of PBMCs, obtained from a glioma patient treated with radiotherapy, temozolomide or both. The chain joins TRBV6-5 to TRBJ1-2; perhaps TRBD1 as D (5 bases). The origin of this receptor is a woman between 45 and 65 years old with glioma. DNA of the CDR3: TGTGCCAGCAGTACAGCAGGGTCCGGCTACACCTTC. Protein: CASSTAGSGYTF.